This TCR beta chain was profiled in a study of T cells in Graves' hyperthyroidism and ophthalmopathy. This clonotype occurred once. Its specificity is unknown. One end of the junction varies from germline; a read error may be responsible. Germline CDR1 reads SGHTA; CDR2 reads FQGNSA. The CDR3 length is 12 residues. No progression to ophthalmopathy during 18 months of follow-up defined stable disease. The authors obtained PBMCs from 7.5 to 10 ml of fresh peripheral blood. Study-wide results and caveats: A model built on 13 V-J features separated ophthalmopathy from stable hyperthyroidism.

TCR beta CDR3 region amplification was performed from RNA transcripts. During a first-round RT-PCR of the TCR CDR3, the HTBI primer set was used. Each CDR3 protein is one row after TCRdb ran MiXCR on the multiplex PCR reads. The sample comprises about 180,000 distinct CDR3 sequences, 15% to 20% of which are singletons, and 25% to 30% rests with the top ten. Source material: blood. This chain uses TRBV7-2 with TRBJ2-1; no clear D. The sequence was collected from a woman aged 45-65 years with Graves' hyperthyroidism. The CDR3 is CASSLGVNEQLF. CDR3 coding DNA: TGTGCCAGCAGCTTAGGGGTCAATGAGCAGCTCTTC.